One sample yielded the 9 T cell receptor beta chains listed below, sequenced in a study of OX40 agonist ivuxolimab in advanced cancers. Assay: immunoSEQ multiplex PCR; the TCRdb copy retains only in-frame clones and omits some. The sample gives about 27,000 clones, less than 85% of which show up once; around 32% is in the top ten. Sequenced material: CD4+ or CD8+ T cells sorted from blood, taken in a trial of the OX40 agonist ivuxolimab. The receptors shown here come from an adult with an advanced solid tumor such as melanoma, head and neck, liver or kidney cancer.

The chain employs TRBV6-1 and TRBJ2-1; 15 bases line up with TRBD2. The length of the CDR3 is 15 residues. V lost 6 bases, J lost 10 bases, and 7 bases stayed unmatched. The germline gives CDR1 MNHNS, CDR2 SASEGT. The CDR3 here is CASRGWTSGGEEQFF. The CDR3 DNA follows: TGTGCCAGCAGGGGTTGGACTAGCGGGGGGGAGGAGCAGTTCTTC.

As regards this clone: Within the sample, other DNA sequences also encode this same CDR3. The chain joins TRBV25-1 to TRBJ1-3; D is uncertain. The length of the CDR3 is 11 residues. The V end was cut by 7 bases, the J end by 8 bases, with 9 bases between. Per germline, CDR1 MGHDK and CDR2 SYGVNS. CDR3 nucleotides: TGTGCCAGCACTCCGGGTGACACCATATATTTT. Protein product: CASTPGDTIYF.

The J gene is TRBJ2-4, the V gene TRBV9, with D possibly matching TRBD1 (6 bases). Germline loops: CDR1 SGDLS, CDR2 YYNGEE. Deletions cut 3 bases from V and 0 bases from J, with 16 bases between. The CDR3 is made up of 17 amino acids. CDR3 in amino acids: CASSEDGQTIAKNIQYF. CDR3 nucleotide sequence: TGTGCCAGCAGCGAGGATGGACAGACCATAGCCAAAAACATTCAGTACTTC.

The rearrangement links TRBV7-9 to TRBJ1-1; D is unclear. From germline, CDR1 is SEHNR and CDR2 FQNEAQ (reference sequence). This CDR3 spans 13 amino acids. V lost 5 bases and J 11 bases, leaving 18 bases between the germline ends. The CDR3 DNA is TGTGCCAGCAGCCCGTGGAGCGGCCCGGAGGCTTTCTTT. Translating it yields CASSPWSGPEAFF.

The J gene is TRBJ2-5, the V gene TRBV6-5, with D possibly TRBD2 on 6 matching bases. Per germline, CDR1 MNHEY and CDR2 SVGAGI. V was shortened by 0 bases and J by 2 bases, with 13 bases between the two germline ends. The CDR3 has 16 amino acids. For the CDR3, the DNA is TGTGCCAGCAGTTACTCAGTAGCCGGGGGACAAGAGACCCAGTACTTC. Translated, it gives CASSYSVAGGQETQYF.

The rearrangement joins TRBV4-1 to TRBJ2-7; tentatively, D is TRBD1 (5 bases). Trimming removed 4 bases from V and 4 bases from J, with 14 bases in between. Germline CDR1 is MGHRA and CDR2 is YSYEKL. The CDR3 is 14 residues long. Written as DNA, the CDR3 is TGCGCCAGCAGCCCCGATCCAGGGTGGTACGAGCAGTACTTC. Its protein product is CASSPDPGWYEQYF.

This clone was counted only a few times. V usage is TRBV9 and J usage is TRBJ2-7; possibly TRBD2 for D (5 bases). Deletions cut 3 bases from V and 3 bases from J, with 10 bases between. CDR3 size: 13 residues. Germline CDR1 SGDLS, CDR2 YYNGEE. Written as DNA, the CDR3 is TGTGCCAGCAGCGAGGCTGACTACTACGAGCAGTACTTC. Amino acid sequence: CASSEADYYEQYF. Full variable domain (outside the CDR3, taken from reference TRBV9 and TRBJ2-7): DSGVTQTPKHLITATGQRVTLRCSPRSGDLSVYWYQQSLDQGLQFLIQYYNGEERAKGNILERFSAQQFPDLHSELNLSSLELGDSALYFCASSEADYYEQYFGPGTRLTVT.

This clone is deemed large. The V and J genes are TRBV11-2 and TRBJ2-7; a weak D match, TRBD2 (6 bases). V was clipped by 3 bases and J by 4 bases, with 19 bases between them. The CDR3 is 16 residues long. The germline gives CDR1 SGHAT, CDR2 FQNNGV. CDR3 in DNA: TGTGCCAGCAGCTTTAATGGGGAGGAGAACCAATACGAGCAGTACTTC. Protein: CASSFNGEENQYEQYF. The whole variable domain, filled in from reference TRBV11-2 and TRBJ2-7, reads EAGVAQSPRYKIIEKRQSVAFWCNPISGHATLYWYQQILGQGPKLLIQFQNNGVVDDSQLPKDRFSAERLKGVDSTLKIQPAKLEDSAVYLCASSFNGEENQYEQYFGPGTRLTVT.

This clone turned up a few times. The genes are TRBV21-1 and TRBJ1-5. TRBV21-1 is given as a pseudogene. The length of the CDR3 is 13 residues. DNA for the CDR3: TGTGCCAGCAGCAAAGAGCAGAATCAGCCCCAGCATTTT. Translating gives CASSKEQNQPQHF.